The 12 T cell receptor beta chains presented below share a single source sample, sequenced in a study of blood T cell repertoires in COVID-19. Assay used: immunoSEQ multiplex PCR; TCRdb lists only in-frame clones, some missing. The sample carries 200,000 to 250,000 clones, approximately 84% recorded once. The sequenced material came from peripheral blood. All receptors come from a man aged 50-59 years who had recovered from COVID-19.

The chain uses TRBV5-1 and TRBJ2-7; 7 bases agree with TRBD2. Per the germline V gene, CDR1 is SGHRS and CDR2 is YFSETQ. This CDR3 is built from 14 residues. The V segment lost 0 bases and the J segment 3 bases; nucleotides outside the gene matches: 3. CDR3 sequence reads: CASSLGLADYEQYF. The CDR3, as DNA: TGCGCCAGCAGCTTGGGGCTAGCGGACTACGAGCAGTACTTC.

The chain joins TRBV27 to TRBJ1-1; D perhaps matches TRBD1 (5 bases). Trimming pared 7 bases from V and 1 base from J, leaving 13 bases between. This CDR3 contains 14 residues. Germline CDR1 is MNHEY and CDR2 is SMNVEV (reference sequence). CDR3 residues: CASMTNGANTEAFF. The CDR3 DNA reads as TGTGCCAGCATGACAAATGGGGCGAACACTGAAGCTTTCTTT.

This chain connects TRBV30 to TRBJ1-1, with D unresolved. V was trimmed by 3 bases and J by 3 bases, leaving 5 bases between them. Germline values: CDR1 GTSNPN, CDR2 SVGIG (reference sequence). This CDR3 spans 11 amino acids. The CDR3 here is CAWRFYTEAFF. CDR3 in DNA: TGTGCCTGGAGATTCTACACTGAAGCTTTCTTT.

The rearrangement joins TRBV27 to TRBJ1-2, with TRBD1 matching 8 bases. The J segment lost 7 bases and the V segment lost 2 bases, leaving 18 bases of the junction unmatched. Germline V gives CDR1 MNHEY, CDR2 SMNVEV (reference sequence). The CDR3 is 18 amino acids. DNA of the CDR3: TGTGCCAGCAGTTTAGGGGACAGGATAACCCCTACCGGGAGTGGCTACACCTTC. Translating it yields CASSLGDRITPTGSGYTF.

J is TRBJ1-5 and V is TRBV9, with D hard to call. CDR1 is SGDLS and CDR2 is YYNGEE in the germline V gene. The V end was cut by 0 bases, the J end by 4 bases, with 5 bases between. CDR3 length: 13 amino acids. The chain's CDR3 is CASSVDENQPQHF. CDR3 nucleotides: TGTGCCAGCAGCGTAGATGAGAATCAGCCCCAGCATTTT.

The chain links TRBV19 to TRBJ2-6, with D perhaps matching TRBD1 (6 bases). CDR3 length: 13 amino acids. Germline V CDR1 and CDR2: LNHDA, SQIVND (reference sequence). V was clipped by 4 bases and J by 15 bases, with 16 bases between them. For the CDR3, the DNA is TGTGCCAGTAGTACTGACTACAGGGCCAGCCTGACTTTC. Translating it yields CASSTDYRASLTF.

About this clone: The sample has other DNA sequences that encode this CDR3 too. The chain is built from TRBV3-1 (or the pseudogene TRBV3-2) and TRBJ2-5; 7 bases line up with TRBD1. Trimming removed 0 bases from V and 4 bases from J; junction bases left unmatched: 8. This CDR3 is 16 amino acids long. The V gene's germline CDR1 is LGHDT and CDR2 YNNKEL (reference sequence). CDR3 nucleotide sequence: TGTGCCAGCAGCCAAGATCAGGCCAGGGGGAGAGAGACCCAGTACTTC. Translated, it gives CASSQDQARGRETQYF.

The V call is TRBV5-4, the J call TRBJ2-1; no clear D gene. Germline CDR1 is SGHNT and CDR2 is YYREEE (reference sequence). V was cut by 1 base and J by 9 bases, with 8 bases left in between. This CDR3 region has 12 residues. The DNA of the CDR3 is TGTGCCAGCAGCTTGTCTCAGCGTGAGCAGTTCTTC. It specifies CASSLSQREQFF.

The chain uses TRBV5-1 and TRBJ2-5, with TRBD2 identical over 8 bases. This CDR3 contains 15 residues. The trim removed 0 bases at V and 2 bases at J, leaving 3 bases unmatched. Germline CDR1 and CDR2: SGHRS and YFSETQ. Written as DNA, the CDR3 is TGCGCCAGCAGCTTGGCAGTAGCGGGACAAGAGACCCAGTACTTC. Protein: CASSLAVAGQETQYF.

The genes are TRBV2 and TRBJ1-4; D might be TRBD1 (5 bases). V was clipped by 3 bases and J by 11 bases, with 13 bases between them. The CDR3 is made up of 13 amino acids. The germline gives CDR1 SNHLY, CDR2 FYNNEI. The CDR3 reads CASSDQGTLKLFF. As DNA, the CDR3 is TGTGCCAGCAGTGATCAGGGCACCCTCAAACTGTTTTTT.

V usage is TRBV28 and J usage is TRBJ2-1, with 13 bases that match TRBD2. The junction had 16 bases not matched to a gene; V was cut back by 5 bases and J by 9 bases. CDR3 length equals 18 residues. Germline V gene lookup returns CDR1 MDHEN and CDR2 SYDVKM. The CDR3, as DNA: TGTGCCAGCAGTCCCAGATTAAGGACTAGCGGGAGAAGCGGTGAGCAGTTCTTC. Encoded protein: CASSPRLRTSGRSGEQFF.

J is TRBJ2-7 and V is TRBV28; 7 bases fit TRBD2. V lost 10 bases to trimming and J lost 3 bases; unmatched junction nucleotides: 12. This CDR3 has 14 amino acids. The germline gives CDR1 MDHEN, CDR2 SYDVKM. CDR3 sequence: CATTRGRRRYEQYF. The CDR3 DNA reads TGTGCCACCACCCGCGGGAGAAGGCGCTACGAGCAGTACTTC.